A single sample is the source of the 8 T cell receptor beta chains below, sequenced in a study of blood T cell repertoires in COVID-19. Sequencing was performed with immunoSEQ multiplex PCR; in TCRdb, only in-frame clones are kept and a portion is missing. The sample has approximately 300,000 clones, more than 85% seen once. The sample consisted of peripheral blood. Receptor source: a man aged 30 to 45 with acute or convalescent COVID-19.

The V call is TRBV28, the J call TRBJ1-3; D might be TRBD1 (5 bases). Germline values: CDR1 MDHEN, CDR2 SYDVKM. The V gene lost 7 bases and the J gene lost 1 base, with 11 bases spanning the gap. This CDR3 spans 14 amino acids. The chain's CDR3 is CASNPRGSGNTIYF. The CDR3 DNA sequence: TGTGCCAGCAACCCTCGGGGGTCTGGAAACACCATATATTTT.

A remark on this clone: Other DNA variants within this sample encode the same CDR3. The J gene is TRBJ2-2, the V gene TRBV5-1, with D unresolved. Trimming removed 5 bases at V and 0 bases at J, with 14 bases between. CDR1 and CDR2 from the germline V gene are SGHRS and YFSETQ. This CDR3 spans 16 amino acids. CDR3 region: CASSPPGLANTGELFF. CDR3 coding DNA: TGCGCCAGCAGTCCACCGGGTCTCGCGAACACCGGGGAGCTGTTTTTT.

V usage is TRBV28 and J usage is TRBJ1-3; maybe TRBD1 (5 bases). The CDR3 loop spans 14 amino acids. Germline lookup yields CDR1 MDHEN and CDR2 SYDVKM. V was cut by 6 bases and J by 5 bases, with 14 bases left in between. The CDR3 DNA reads TGTGCCAGCAGACCCCTAGGGGCACGAAACACCATATATTTT. Protein: CASRPLGARNTIYF.

The chain couples TRBV25-1 to TRBJ1-4; D gene uncertain. Trimming left V 4 bases short and J 8 bases short, with 14 bases between. Germline CDR1 MGHDK, CDR2 SYGVNS. The CDR3 totals 14 residues. CDR3 in DNA: TGTGCCAGCAGTGCCGATTACGGTGCGGAAAAACTGTTTTTT. This translates into CASSADYGAEKLFF.

The chain employs TRBV7-8 and TRBJ2-2, with D tentatively TRBD2 (5 bases). The germline V gene encodes CDR1 SGHVS and CDR2 FQNEAQ. V was pared by 5 bases and J by 6 bases, with 13 bases between. The CDR3 covers 14 residues. Here the CDR3 reads CASSPRARAGELFF. DNA for the CDR3: TGTGCCAGCAGCCCACGTGCGCGGGCCGGGGAGCTGTTTTTT. Full variable domain (missing parts from reference TRBV7-8 and TRBJ2-2): GAGVSQSPRYKVAKRGQDVALRCDPISGHVSLFWYQQALGQGPEFLTYFQNEAQLDKSGLPSDRFFAERPEGSVSTLKIQRTQQEDSAVYLCASSPRARAGELFFGEGSRLTVL.

This chain uses TRBV4-1 with TRBJ1-4, with D possibly TRBD1 on 5 matching bases. The CDR3 consists of 15 residues. Germline V gives CDR1 MGHRA, CDR2 YSYEKL. V lost 7 bases, J lost 4 bases, and 16 bases lay in between. CDR3 nucleotides: TGCGCCAGCACCGGCTCCAGGGTGCTTAATGAAAAACTGTTTTTT. It codes for CASTGSRVLNEKLFF.

The chain has TRBV23-1 and TRBJ1-3; 7 bases are a match to TRBD1. TRBV23-1 carries the ORF label, with uncertain function. The junction had 7 bases not matched to a gene; V was cut back by 0 bases and J by 8 bases. This CDR3 has 15 residues. The CDR3 is CASSQSRGTEDTIYF. The CDR3 DNA follows: TGCGCCAGCAGTCAATCGCGAGGGACAGAGGACACCATATATTTT.

The chain uses TRBV27 and TRBJ2-2; 10 bases are a match to TRBD2. Trimming removed 5 bases from V and 5 bases from J; junction bases left unmatched: 5. Germline V lookup: CDR1 MNHEY, CDR2 SMNVEV (reference sequence). The CDR3 extends over 15 amino acids. This CDR3 reads CASSKAGGRTGELFF. In DNA form, the CDR3 reads TGTGCCAGCAGTAAAGCGGGGGGGCGAACCGGGGAGCTGTTTTTT.